This entry is about one TCR beta chain. A universal primer site was created by template switching, with the cDNA bearing unique molecular identifiers. TCRdb independently ran MiXCR on the 5' RACE reads; one entry per CDR3 protein. The repertoire consists of about 920,000 distinct CDR3 sequences, with about 12% occurring once and the leading ten covering about 1.5%. The source of the sample is a study of identical twins. This CDR3 is 13 amino acids long. Trimming took off 6 bases at V and 8 bases at J, with 16 bases between the two ends. The V gene's germline CDR1 is DFQATT and CDR2 SNEGSKA (reference sequence). These sequences were also reported in another study, on yellow fever vaccine responses in identical twins.

The chain employs TRBV20-1 and TRBJ1-4; no clear D gene. Sequencing was done on a sample of PBMCs. This TCR was recovered from a woman under 30 in good health. The CDR3 DNA is TGCAGTGCGAATGGGCCGGAGGGAGAAAAACTGTTTTTT. Translation gives CSANGPEGEKLFF.